The next 12 T cell receptor beta chains were all read from a single sample in a study of metastatic and nonmetastatic thyroid tumors. No treatment of any kind had been given to any patient before thyroid surgery. MiXCR re-clonotyped the PCR reads for TCRdb. The table has approximately 5,000 clones, about 39% seen once. The sequencing sample was made of tumor tissue. The receptors were sampled from a male donor with papillary thyroid cancer or a benign thyroid nodule (not recorded which). Some clones in this sample may be carry-over from other donors' samples.

J is TRBJ2-7 and V is TRBV19; 7 nucleotides agree with TRBD2. V lost 3 bases to trimming and J lost 7 bases; unmatched junction nucleotides: 3. Germline V lookup: CDR1 LNHDA, CDR2 SQIVND (reference sequence). The CDR3 sequence is 12 residues long. In nucleotides, the CDR3 is TGTGCCAGTAGTATTGGGGGGGGAGAGCAGTACTTC. Protein product: CASSIGGGEQYF.

Concerning this clone itself: No conserved phenylalanine or tryptophan ends this CDR3, so it is likely a read error. The chain uses TRBV18 and TRBJ1-6; D unresolved. V lost 0 bases and J lost 0, with 6 bases in between. This CDR3 is built from 16 residues. Germline V gives CDR1 KGHSH, CDR2 LQKENI. CDR3 bases: TGTGCCAGCTCACCACCGGGGAGCTCCTATAATTCACCCCTCCACTCT. As protein: CASSPPGSSYNSPLHS.

The sample holds a few counts of this clone. The J gene is TRBJ1-2, the V gene TRBV12-3 or TRBV12-4; D gene uncertain. The CDR3 is 13 residues long. V gave up 3 bases and J gave up 8 bases, with 13 bases separating them. DNA of the CDR3: TGTGCCAGCAGTTTTGGGCCCACATACGGCTACACCTTC. As protein: CASSFGPTYGYTF.

This clone is judged medium-sized. Different DNA sequences within this sample yield the same CDR3. This sequence joins TRBV5-6 and TRBJ2-1, with D possibly TRBD1 on 6 matching bases. V lost 4 bases and J 7 bases, leaving 18 bases between the germline ends. The CDR3 totals 15 residues. The germline V gene encodes CDR1 SGHDT and CDR2 YYEEEE. The CDR3 protein is CASSLKHRDLNEQFF. The CDR3 DNA is TGTGCCAGCAGCCTAAAACACAGGGATTTGAATGAGCAGTTCTTC.

There are a few counts of this clone. The V gene is TRBV6-1, the J gene TRBJ1-2; unclear D gene. Trimming took 3 bases from V and 4 from J, leaving 9 bases between them. The CDR3 runs to 13 residues. Germline V gene data show CDR1 as MNHNS and CDR2 as SASEGT. CDR3 bases: TGTGCCAGCAGTGAGTCGTTGATCTATGGCTACACCTTC. As protein: CASSESLIYGYTF.

V is TRBV24-1 and J is TRBJ1-2; possible D gene TRBD1, 5 bases. Trimming cost V 4 bases and J 0 bases, with 11 bases left between them. This CDR3 contains 15 residues. Germline-derived CDR1 and CDR2 are KGHDR and SFDVKD. The CDR3 reads CATSETGHPNYGYTF. CDR3 coding DNA: TGTGCCACCAGTGAAACAGGCCATCCTAACTATGGCTACACCTTC.

About this clone itself: The sample contains more than one DNA sequence encoding this CDR3. The chain uses TRBV2 and TRBJ2-3; a weak D match, TRBD1 (5 bases). The CDR3 is made up of 15 amino acids. V was trimmed by 2 bases and J by 0 bases, leaving 9 bases between them. Germline assignment: CDR1 SNHLY and CDR2 FYNNEI. This CDR3 reads CASSETGSSTDTQYF. DNA for the CDR3: TGTGCCAGCAGTGAAACAGGATCTAGCACAGATACGCAGTATTTT.

This clone is medium-sized (0.01 to 0.1%). V gene TRBV3-1 combines with J gene TRBJ2-7; 14 bases line up with TRBD2. The V gene's germline CDR1 is LGHDT and CDR2 YNNKEL (reference sequence). The CDR3 covers 15 residues. Trimming removed 3 bases from V and 2 bases from J; junction bases left unmatched: 0. CDR3: CASSQGLAGAYEQYF. The DNA for the CDR3 is TGTGCCAGCAGCCAGGGACTAGCGGGGGCCTACGAGCAGTACTTC.

This clone is labeled as medium-sized. The chain joins TRBV30 to TRBJ1-1; D is uncertain. V lost 1 base and J 0 bases, leaving 6 bases between the germline ends. Germline CDR1 is GTSNPN and CDR2 is SVGIG (reference sequence). The CDR3 length is 13 residues. The CDR3 DNA reads TGTGCCTGGAGTGGGGTGTTGAACACTGAAGCTTTCTTT. Protein: CAWSGVLNTEAFF.

The chain couples TRBV6-2 or TRBV6-3 to TRBJ1-5; D uncertain. V lost 2 bases to trimming and J lost 15 bases, with 11 bases between them. CDR1 MNHEY and CDR2 SVGEGT come from the germline V gene. This CDR3 comprises 11 residues. CDR3 nucleotide sequence: TGTGCCAGCAGTTACCCGAAAGGGCCGCATTTT. Amino acids: CASSYPKGPHF.

The V gene is TRBV6-1, the J gene TRBJ2-7; 8 positions agree with TRBD1. The CDR3 contains 12 residues. The junction had 4 bases not matched to a gene; V was cut back by 6 bases and J by 6 bases. Germline V gene lookup returns CDR1 MNHNS and CDR2 SASEGT. The CDR3 DNA is TGTGCCAGCAGGCCTACAGGGGGCGAGCAGTACTTC. Its translation is CASRPTGGEQYF.

This clone is termed medium-sized (0.01 to 0.1%). The chain has TRBV10-3 and TRBJ1-5; TRBD1 is a possible D gene (5 bases). CDR1 ENHRY and CDR2 SYGVKD come from the germline V gene. The germline V and J ends were trimmed by 10 bases and 7 bases, with 20 bases remaining between them. The length of the CDR3 is 14 residues. The CDR3 bases are TGTGCCAGCCTGGGGGAAGGGGCCCGACAGCCCCAGCATTTT. It yields the protein CASLGEGARQPQHF.